This T cell receptor (beta chain) was retrieved from a study of vaccination and CD4 T cells after COVID-19. This clonotype was detected a few times. The target antigen is unknown. Cultured CD4+ T-cell DNA underwent Oncomine TCR Beta short-read sequencing. Genomic DNA was isolated from cultured CD4+ T cells. TCRdb used MiXCR to reprocess the PCR reads, holding one entry per CDR3 protein. The sample holds about 8,300 distinct CDR3 sequences, over 35% seen once. Described treatment: approximately 10-day PBMC culture with coronavirus spike peptide pools or control peptides (ViraFEST assay). Those CD4+ T cells from the unexposed donor predate the COVID-19 pandemic (2011-2018). The CDR3 extends over 14 amino acids. The junction had 4 bases not matched to a gene; V was cut back by 3 bases and J by 6 bases.

The sequenced material came from CD4+ T cells from blood, cultured in vitro. The TCR originated in a human donor in good health. The chain is built from TRBV12-3 or TRBV12-4 and TRBJ1-5, with 8 bases lining up with TRBD1. In nucleotides, the CDR3 is TGTGCCAGCAGTTTGCAGGGGGCGGTTCAGCCCCAGCATTTT. Amino acid sequence: CASSLQGAVQPQHF.